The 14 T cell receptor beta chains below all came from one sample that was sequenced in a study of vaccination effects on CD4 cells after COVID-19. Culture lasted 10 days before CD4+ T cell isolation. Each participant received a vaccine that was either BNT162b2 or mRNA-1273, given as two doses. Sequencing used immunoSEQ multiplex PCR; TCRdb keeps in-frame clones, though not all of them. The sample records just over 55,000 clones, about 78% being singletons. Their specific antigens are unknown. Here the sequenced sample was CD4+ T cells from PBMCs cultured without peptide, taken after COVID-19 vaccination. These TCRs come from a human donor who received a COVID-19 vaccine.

The CDR3 coding sequence is TGTGCCAGCAGCTTAGGGGACCGGGCCCCCCAGCATTTT. Translation: CASSLGDRAPQHF. The chain links TRBV7-2 to TRBJ1-5; weak D call: TRBD1 (5 bases). Germline V lookup: CDR1 SGHTA, CDR2 FQGNSA. The V and J ends lost 1 base and 10 bases respectively, with 11 bases between them. This CDR3 contains 13 residues.

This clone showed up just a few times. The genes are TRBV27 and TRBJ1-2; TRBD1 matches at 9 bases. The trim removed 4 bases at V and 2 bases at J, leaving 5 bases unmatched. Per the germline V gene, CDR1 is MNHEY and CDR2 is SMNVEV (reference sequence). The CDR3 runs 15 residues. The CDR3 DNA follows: TGTGCCAGCAGTTCCGGGACAGGGTCCAACTATGGCTACACCTTC. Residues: CASSSGTGSNYGYTF.

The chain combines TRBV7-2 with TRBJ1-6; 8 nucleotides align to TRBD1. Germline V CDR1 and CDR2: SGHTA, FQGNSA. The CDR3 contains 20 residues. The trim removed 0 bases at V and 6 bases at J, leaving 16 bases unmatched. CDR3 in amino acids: CASSLAGWTGYALSNSPLHF. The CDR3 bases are TGTGCCAGCAGCTTAGCGGGTTGGACAGGGTATGCCCTTAGTAATTCACCCCTCCACTTT.

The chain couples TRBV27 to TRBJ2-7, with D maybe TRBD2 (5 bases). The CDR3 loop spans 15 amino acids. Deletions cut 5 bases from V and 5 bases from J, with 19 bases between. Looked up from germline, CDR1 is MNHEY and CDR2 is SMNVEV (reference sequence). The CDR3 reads CASSPGIGGLNEQYF. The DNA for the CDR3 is TGTGCCAGCAGTCCCGGGATTGGTGGGTTGAACGAGCAGTACTTC.

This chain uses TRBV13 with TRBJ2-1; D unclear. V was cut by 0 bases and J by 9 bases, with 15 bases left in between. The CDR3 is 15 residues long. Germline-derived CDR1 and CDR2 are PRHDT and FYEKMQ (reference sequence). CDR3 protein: CASSLGGIAVSEQFF. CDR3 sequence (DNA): TGTGCCAGCAGCTTAGGTGGGATCGCAGTTTCTGAGCAGTTCTTC.

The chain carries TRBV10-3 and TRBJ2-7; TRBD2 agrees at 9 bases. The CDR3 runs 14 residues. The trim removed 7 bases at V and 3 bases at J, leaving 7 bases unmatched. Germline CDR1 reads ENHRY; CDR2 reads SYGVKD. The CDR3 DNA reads TGTGCCATCATGGAAGCGGGGGGTTACTACGAGCAGTACTTC. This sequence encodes CAIMEAGGYYEQYF.

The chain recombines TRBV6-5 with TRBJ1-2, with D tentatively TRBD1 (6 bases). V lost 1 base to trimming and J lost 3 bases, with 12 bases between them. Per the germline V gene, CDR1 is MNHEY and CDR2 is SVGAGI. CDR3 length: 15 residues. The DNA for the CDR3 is TGTGCCAGCAGTTACTGGTCTGGGGGCCACTATGGCTACACCTTC. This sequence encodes CASSYWSGGHYGYTF.

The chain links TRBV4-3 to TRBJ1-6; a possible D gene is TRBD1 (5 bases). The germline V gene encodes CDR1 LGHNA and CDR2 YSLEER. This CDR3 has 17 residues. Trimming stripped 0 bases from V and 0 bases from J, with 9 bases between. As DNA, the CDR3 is TGCGCCAGCAGCCAAGATTGGGGCAGCTCCTATAATTCACCCCTCCACTTT. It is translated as CASSQDWGSSYNSPLHF.

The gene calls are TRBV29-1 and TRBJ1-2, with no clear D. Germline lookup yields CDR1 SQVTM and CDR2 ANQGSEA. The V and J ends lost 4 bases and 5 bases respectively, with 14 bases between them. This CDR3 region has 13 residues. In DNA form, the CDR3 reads TGCAGCGTTGCGCGCTCCGTGGGATATGGCTACACCTTC. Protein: CSVARSVGYGYTF.

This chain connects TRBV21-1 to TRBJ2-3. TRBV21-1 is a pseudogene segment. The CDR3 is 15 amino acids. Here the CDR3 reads CASSKRVGDTDTQYF. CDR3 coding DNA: TGTGCCAGCAGCAAAAGGGTGGGGGACACAGATACGCAGTATTTT.

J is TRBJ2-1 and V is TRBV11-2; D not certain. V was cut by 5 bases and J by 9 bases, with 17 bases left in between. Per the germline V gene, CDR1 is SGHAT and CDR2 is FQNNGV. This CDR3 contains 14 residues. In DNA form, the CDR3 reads TGTGCCAGCAGCGTACCTTGGGTCAGGAGTGAGCAGTTCTTC. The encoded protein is CASSVPWVRSEQFF. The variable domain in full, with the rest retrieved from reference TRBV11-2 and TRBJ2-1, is EAGVAQSPRYKIIEKRQSVAFWCNPISGHATLYWYQQILGQGPKLLIQFQNNGVVDDSQLPKDRFSAERLKGVDSTLKIQPAKLEDSAVYLCASSVPWVRSEQFFGPGTRLTVL.

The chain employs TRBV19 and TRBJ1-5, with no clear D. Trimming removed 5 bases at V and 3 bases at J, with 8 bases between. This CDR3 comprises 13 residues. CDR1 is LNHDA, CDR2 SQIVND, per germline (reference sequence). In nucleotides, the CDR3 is TGTGCCAGTAGTGGGCAGTTCAATCAGCCCCAGCATTTT. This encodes CASSGQFNQPQHF.

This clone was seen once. The CDR3 nucleotides are TGCGCCAGCAGCCAAGGTCCGGGACAGGGGAATGGCTACACCTTC. It is translated as CASSQGPGQGNGYTF. The chain recombines TRBV4-3 with TRBJ1-2; 10 nucleotides line up with TRBD1. The CDR3 is made up of 15 amino acids. Looked up from germline, CDR1 is LGHNA and CDR2 is YSLEER. Unmatched junction bases numbered 5, after V lost 1 base and J lost 6 bases.

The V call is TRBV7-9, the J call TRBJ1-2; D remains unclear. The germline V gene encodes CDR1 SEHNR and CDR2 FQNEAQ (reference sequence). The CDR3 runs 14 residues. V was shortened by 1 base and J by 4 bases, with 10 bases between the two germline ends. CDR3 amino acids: CASSLGDALYGYTF. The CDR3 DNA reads TGTGCCAGCAGCTTAGGAGATGCCCTCTATGGCTACACCTTC.